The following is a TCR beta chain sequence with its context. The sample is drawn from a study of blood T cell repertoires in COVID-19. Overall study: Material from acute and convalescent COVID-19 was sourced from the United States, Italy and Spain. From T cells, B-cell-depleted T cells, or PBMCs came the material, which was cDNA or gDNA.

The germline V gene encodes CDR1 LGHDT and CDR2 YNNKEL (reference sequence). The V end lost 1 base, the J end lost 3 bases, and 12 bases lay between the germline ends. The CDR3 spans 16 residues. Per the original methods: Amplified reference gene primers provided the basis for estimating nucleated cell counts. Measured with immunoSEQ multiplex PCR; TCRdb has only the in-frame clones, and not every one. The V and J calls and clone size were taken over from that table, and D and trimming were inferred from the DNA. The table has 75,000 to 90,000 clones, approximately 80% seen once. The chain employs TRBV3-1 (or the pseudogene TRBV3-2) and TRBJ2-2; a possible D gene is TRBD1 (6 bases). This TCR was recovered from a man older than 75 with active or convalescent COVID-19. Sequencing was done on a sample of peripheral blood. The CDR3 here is CASSQARQDDTGELFF. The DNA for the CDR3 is TGTGCCAGCAGCCAAGCCCGACAGGATGACACCGGGGAGCTGTTTTTT.